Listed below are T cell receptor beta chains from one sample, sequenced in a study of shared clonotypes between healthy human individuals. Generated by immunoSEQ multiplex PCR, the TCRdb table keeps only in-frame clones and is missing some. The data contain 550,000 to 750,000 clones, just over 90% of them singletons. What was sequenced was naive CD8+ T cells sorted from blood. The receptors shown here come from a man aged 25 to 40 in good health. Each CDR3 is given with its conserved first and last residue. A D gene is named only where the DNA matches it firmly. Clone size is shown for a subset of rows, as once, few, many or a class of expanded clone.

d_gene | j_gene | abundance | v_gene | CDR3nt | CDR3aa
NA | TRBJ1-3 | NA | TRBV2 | TGTGCCAGCAGTGACCCCGACAGAGACTCTGGAAACACCATATATTTT | CASSDPDRDSGNTIYF
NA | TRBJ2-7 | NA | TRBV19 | TGTGCCAGTAGTGTCCGGGAGCTAACCTACGAGCAGTACTTC | CASSVRELTYEQYF
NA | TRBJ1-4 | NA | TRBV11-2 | TGTGCCAGCAGCCCGATCACAACAGGGCCGGGTGGTCCGTTTTTT | CASSPITTGPGGPFF
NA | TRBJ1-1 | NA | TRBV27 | TGTGCCAGCAGTTTAAGAAAGGGTTTGTCTGAAGCTTTCTTT | CASSLRKGLSEAFF
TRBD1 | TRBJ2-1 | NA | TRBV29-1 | TGCAGCGTTGAAGCCCGATGGACAGGGGCCGGCTACAATGAGCAGTTCTTC | CSVEARWTGAGYNEQFF
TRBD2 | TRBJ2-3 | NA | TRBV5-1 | TGCGCCAGCAGCTTGGGGGGGACTAGCGGCTTGAGGGATACGCAGTATTTT | CASSLGGTSGLRDTQYF
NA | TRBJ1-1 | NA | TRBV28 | TGTGCCAGCAGCTATCATTTCCTTGACAGATTCACATTGAACACTGAAGCTTTCTTT | CASSYHFLDRFTLNTEAFF
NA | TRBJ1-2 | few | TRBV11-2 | TGTGCCAGCAGCTTAGTTTGGGGGACGGGCTACACCTTC | CASSLVWGTGYTF
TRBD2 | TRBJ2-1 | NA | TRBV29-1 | TGCAGCGTTGTAGCTCTAGCGGGAGGGTCGGGCTCCTACAATGAGCAGTTCTTC | CSVVALAGGSGSYNEQFF
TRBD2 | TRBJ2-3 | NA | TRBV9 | TGTGCCAGCGAGGGAGGGCCGGCGGATACGCAGTATTTT | CASEGGPADTQYF